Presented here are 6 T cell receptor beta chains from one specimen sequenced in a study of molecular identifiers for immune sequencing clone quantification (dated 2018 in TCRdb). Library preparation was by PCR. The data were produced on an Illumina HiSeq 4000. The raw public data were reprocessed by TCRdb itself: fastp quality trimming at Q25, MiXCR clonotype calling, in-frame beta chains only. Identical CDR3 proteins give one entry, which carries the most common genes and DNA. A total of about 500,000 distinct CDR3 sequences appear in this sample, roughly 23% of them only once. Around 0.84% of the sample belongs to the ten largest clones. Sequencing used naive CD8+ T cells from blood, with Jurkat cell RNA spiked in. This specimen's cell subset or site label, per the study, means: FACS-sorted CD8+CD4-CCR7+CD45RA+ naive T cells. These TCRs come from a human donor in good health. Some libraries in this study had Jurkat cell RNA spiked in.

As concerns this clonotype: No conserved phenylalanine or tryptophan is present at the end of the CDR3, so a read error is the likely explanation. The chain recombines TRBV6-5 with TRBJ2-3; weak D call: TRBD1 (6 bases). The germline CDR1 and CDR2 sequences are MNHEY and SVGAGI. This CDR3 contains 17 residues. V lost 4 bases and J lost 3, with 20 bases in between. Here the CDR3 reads CASSSDVTGLITDTQYS. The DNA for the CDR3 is TGTGCCAGCAGTTCGGACGTCACAGGGTTGATAACAGATACGCAGTATTCT.

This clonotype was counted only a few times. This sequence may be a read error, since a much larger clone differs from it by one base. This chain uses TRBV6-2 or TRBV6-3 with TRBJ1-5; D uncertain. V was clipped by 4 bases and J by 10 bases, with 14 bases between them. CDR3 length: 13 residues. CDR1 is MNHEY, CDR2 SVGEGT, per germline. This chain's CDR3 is CASSFGTPTPQHF. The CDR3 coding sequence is TGTGCCAGCAGTTTCGGCACCCCGACACCCCAGCATTTT.

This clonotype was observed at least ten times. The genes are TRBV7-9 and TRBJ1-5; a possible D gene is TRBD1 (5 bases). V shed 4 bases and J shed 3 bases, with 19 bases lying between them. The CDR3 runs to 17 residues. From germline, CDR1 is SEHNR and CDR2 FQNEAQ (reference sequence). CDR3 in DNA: TGTGCCAGCAGCTCCACTTATTCGGACAATTCCAATCAGCCCCAGCATTTT. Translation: CASSSTYSDNSNQPQHF.

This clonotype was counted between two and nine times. In DNA form, the CDR3 reads TGTGCCAGCAGCGTAGATCTCGGCGCCAGTATCACAGATACGCAGTATTTT. It codes for CASSVDLGASITDTQYF. The J gene is TRBJ2-3, the V gene TRBV9; no clear D gene. In germline, CDR1 is SGDLS, CDR2 YYNGEE. Trimming took off 0 bases at V and 2 bases at J, with 16 bases between the two ends. The CDR3 is 17 residues long.

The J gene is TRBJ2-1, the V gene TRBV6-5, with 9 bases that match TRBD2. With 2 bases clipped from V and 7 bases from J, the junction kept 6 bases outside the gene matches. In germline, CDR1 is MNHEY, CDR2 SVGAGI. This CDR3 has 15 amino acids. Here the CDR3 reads CASSYRGTSKNEQFF. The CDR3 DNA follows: TGTGCCAGCAGTTACCGGGGGACTAGCAAAAATGAGCAGTTCTTC.

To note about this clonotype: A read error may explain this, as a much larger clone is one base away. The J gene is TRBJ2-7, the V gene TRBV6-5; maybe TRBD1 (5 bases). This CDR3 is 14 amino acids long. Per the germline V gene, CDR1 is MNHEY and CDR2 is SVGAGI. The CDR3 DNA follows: TGTGCCAGCAGTTACAGGGGTAGCTCCTACGGGCAGTACTTC. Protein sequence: CASSYRGSSYGQYF.